This T cell receptor (beta chain) came from a study of cytomegalovirus exposure and HLA in healthy donors. Study as a whole: The same platform used for the approximately 670 first-cohort repertoires was also used for the approximately 120 validation repertoires, as a later analysis reported. Study-level points and caveats: Cytomegalovirus association was assigned to under 200 TCR beta chains. Published work reported that the classifier diagnosed cytomegalovirus status with high specificity and sensitivity.

Some clones are missing from TCRdb's copy, which holds only in-frame ones; the method was immunoSEQ multiplex PCR. The sample carries 100,000 to 150,000 clones, approximately 92% recorded once. This CDR3 region has 16 residues. With 6 bases removed from V and 0 bases from J, the gap between germline ends came to 15 bases. Germline V gene sequence: CDR1 GTSNPN, CDR2 SVGIG (reference sequence). As to this clone: The antigen is undetermined.

The donors were part of the validation cohort of 100 to 150 subjects. That cohort was separate from the first cohort, which comprised 500 to 850 subjects. The specimen was PBMCs. This rearrangement joins TRBV30 to TRBJ2-6; weak D call: TRBD1 (6 bases). The receptor was isolated from a woman younger than 30 in good health and CMV-seronegative. CDR3: CACTGRGFSGANVLTF. Here the CDR3 DNA reads TGTGCCTGTACAGGGAGAGGGTTCTCTGGGGCCAACGTCCTGACTTTC.